This T cell receptor (beta chain) was sequenced during a study of CD8 T cells in Susac syndrome. About 0.45 to 1 ug RNA was reverse transcribed with random hexamers. MiXCR, applied by TCRdb to the immunoSEQ multiplex PCR reads, yields one record per CDR3 protein. The table lists roughly 120,000 distinct CDR3 sequences, approximately 93% of them singletons. The CDR3 length is 13 residues. Trimming pared 2 bases from V and 6 bases from J, leaving 11 bases between. From germline, CDR1 is MNHEY and CDR2 SVGEGT. The sequence was collected from a human donor with multiple sclerosis. The sample comprised CD4+ T cells from PBMCs. The V and J genes are TRBV6-2 or TRBV6-3 and TRBJ2-7; D might be TRBD1 or TRBD2, each matching 5 bases. CDR3 sequence reads: CASSYTARGEQYF. DNA of the CDR3: TGTGCCAGCAGTTACACCGCGAGGGGCGAGCAGTACTTC.